These T cell receptor beta chains were read from a single sample in a study of cytomegalovirus exposure and HLA in healthy donors. Profiled with immunoSEQ multiplex PCR; TCRdb holds only in-frame clones, not every one. The top ten hold about 3.3% of the sample, which has approximately 120,000 clones, about 71% seen once. The sequencing sample was made of PBMCs. The receptor source for this set is a woman between 45 and 65 years old in good health and CMV-seronegative. Each CDR3 is given with its conserved first and last residue. A D gene is named only where the DNA matches it firmly. The size field is filled for only some rows; it gives once, few, many or a size class.

abundance: few; v_gene: TRBV15; j_gene: TRBJ2-7; d_gene: NA; CDR3nt: TGTGCCACCAGCAGAGGGCGGTTATTTCAATACGAGCAGTACTTC; CDR3aa: CATSRGRLFQYEQYF
abundance: few; v_gene: TRBV18; j_gene: TRBJ1-2; d_gene: TRBD1; CDR3nt: TGTGCCAGCTCACCGGGGACAGGTCGAGCTAACTATGGCTACACCTTC; CDR3aa: CASSPGTGRANYGYTF
abundance: few; v_gene: TRBV7-3; j_gene: TRBJ1-1; d_gene: NA; CDR3nt: TGTGCCAGCAGCTTAGGGGACACATACACTGAAGCTTTCTTT; CDR3aa: CASSLGDTYTEAFF
abundance: NA; v_gene: TRBV6-5; j_gene: TRBJ2-5; d_gene: TRBD2; CDR3nt: TGTGCCAGCAGTTACTCGCCGGGGGGGCAAGAGACCCAGTACTTC; CDR3aa: CASSYSPGGQETQYF
abundance: NA; v_gene: TRBV27; j_gene: TRBJ1-1; d_gene: NA; CDR3nt: TGTGCCAGCAGTTGGGAGGGCAGAATGAACACTGAAGCTTTCTTT; CDR3aa: CASSWEGRMNTEAFF
abundance: once; v_gene: TRBV4-3; j_gene: TRBJ2-1; d_gene: TRBD2; CDR3nt: TGCGCCAGCAGCCAAAGGATAGCGGGAGGCCATGAGCAGTTCTTC; CDR3aa: CASSQRIAGGHEQFF
abundance: NA; v_gene: TRBV5-1; j_gene: TRBJ1-2; d_gene: TRBD1; CDR3nt: TGCGCCAGCAGCTTTTTAACAGGGGAAAACTATGGCTACACCTTC; CDR3aa: CASSFLTGENYGYTF
abundance: NA; v_gene: TRBV30; j_gene: TRBJ2-3; d_gene: TRBD2; CDR3nt: TGTGCCTGGAAATCCGTCCTTGGCGGGAGGGGGGAGACAGATACGCAGTATTTT; CDR3aa: CAWKSVLGGRGETDTQYF
abundance: NA; v_gene: TRBV27; j_gene: TRBJ2-2; d_gene: NA; CDR3nt: TGTGCCAGCAGTTACTTTGGCGGGGAGCTGTTTTTT; CDR3aa: CASSYFGGELFF
abundance: NA; v_gene: TRBV9; j_gene: TRBJ2-1; d_gene: TRBD2; CDR3nt: TGTGCCAGCAGCCACGGGACTAGCGGGACCAATGAGCAGTTCTTC; CDR3aa: CASSHGTSGTNEQFF
abundance: NA; v_gene: TRBV7-9; j_gene: TRBJ1-5; d_gene: NA; CDR3nt: TGTTCCAGCAGCTTAGTTAGCGGACACCTCAATAGCAATCAGCCCCAGCATTTT; CDR3aa: CSSSLVSGHLNSNQPQHF
abundance: NA; v_gene: TRBV5-4; j_gene: TRBJ2-7; d_gene: NA; CDR3nt: TGTGCCAGCAGCCCGACACGGACAGCGTCCCATTCCTACGAGCAGTACTTC; CDR3aa: CASSPTRTASHSYEQYF
abundance: NA; v_gene: TRBV9; j_gene: TRBJ1-5; d_gene: TRBD1; CDR3nt: TGTGCCAGCAGCGTATTTGGGACAGGGTGTCAGCCCCAGCATTTT; CDR3aa: CASSVFGTGCQPQHF
abundance: few; v_gene: TRBV4-3; j_gene: TRBJ1-2; d_gene: TRBD1; CDR3nt: TGCGCCAGCAGCCAAGATGGGGACAGGGGGGACTATGGCTACACCTTC; CDR3aa: CASSQDGDRGDYGYTF
abundance: once; v_gene: TRBV7-7; j_gene: TRBJ1-4; d_gene: TRBD1; CDR3nt: TGTGCTAGCAGTTCCTCCGGGACAGGGGACGAAAAACTGTTTTTT; CDR3aa: CASSSSGTGDEKLFF
abundance: NA; v_gene: TRBV29-1; j_gene: TRBJ1-2; d_gene: NA; CDR3nt: TGCAGCGTTGAAGATCTCAAGGCATCGGGCTATGGCTACACCTTC; CDR3aa: CSVEDLKASGYGYTF
abundance: NA; v_gene: TRBV7-3; j_gene: TRBJ2-1; d_gene: NA; CDR3nt: TGTGCCAGCAGCTGGAGCGGGTATGTGTGGGTTGCGTTCTTC; CDR3aa: CASSWSGYVWVAFF
abundance: few; v_gene: TRBV5-1; j_gene: TRBJ1-1; d_gene: NA; CDR3nt: TGCGCCAGCAGCTTGGACAGGGACACTGAAGCTTTCTTT; CDR3aa: CASSLDRDTEAFF
abundance: few; v_gene: TRBV6-5; j_gene: TRBJ1-5; d_gene: TRBD1; CDR3nt: TGTGCCAGCAGCAGGAAGGGGGCACAGCAGCCCCAGCATTTT; CDR3aa: CASSRKGAQQPQHF
abundance: NA; v_gene: TRBV30; j_gene: TRBJ1-1; d_gene: NA; CDR3nt: TGTGCCTGGACTCCAAGTAGGGGTCGGAACACTGAAGCTTTCTTT; CDR3aa: CAWTPSRGRNTEAFF
abundance: NA; v_gene: TRBV11-2; j_gene: TRBJ2-7; d_gene: TRBD2; CDR3nt: TGTGCCAGCAGCTTTACCGGGACTAGCACCTACGAGCAGTACTTC; CDR3aa: CASSFTGTSTYEQYF
abundance: NA; v_gene: TRBV2; j_gene: TRBJ2-6; d_gene: TRBD1; CDR3nt: TGTGCCAGCAGTGAACGGACAGGGACCTCTGGGGCCAACGTCCTGACTTTC; CDR3aa: CASSERTGTSGANVLTF
abundance: NA; v_gene: TRBV4-1; j_gene: TRBJ2-7; d_gene: NA; CDR3nt: TGCGCCAGCAGCCAAGGCCCACTAGCCCGCTACGAGCAGTACTTC; CDR3aa: CASSQGPLARYEQYF
abundance: few; v_gene: TRBV7-6; j_gene: TRBJ2-3; d_gene: NA; CDR3nt: TGTGCCAGCAGCTTTTCTACTGGTACTAGCACAGATACGCAGTATTTT; CDR3aa: CASSFSTGTSTDTQYF
abundance: NA; v_gene: TRBV27; j_gene: TRBJ2-7; d_gene: NA; CDR3nt: TGTGCCAGCAGTCCCCGAGGTGGGGGCGGGTACGAGCAGTACTTC; CDR3aa: CASSPRGGGGYEQYF
abundance: NA; v_gene: TRBV4-3; j_gene: TRBJ1-1; d_gene: NA; CDR3nt: TGCGCCAGCAGCCAAGATGTTCAGGTTCCAGAAGCTTTCTTT; CDR3aa: CASSQDVQVPEAFF
abundance: NA; v_gene: TRBV2; j_gene: TRBJ1-2; d_gene: NA; CDR3nt: TGTGCCAGCAGTGTCACTACTCTCCGTATCTTC; CDR3aa: CASSVTTLRIF
abundance: NA; v_gene: TRBV9; j_gene: TRBJ2-7; d_gene: TRBD1; CDR3nt: TGTGCCAGCAGCCCTCCCGGGACAGGGTTCTACGAGCAGTACTTC; CDR3aa: CASSPPGTGFYEQYF
abundance: NA; v_gene: TRBV28; j_gene: TRBJ1-2; d_gene: NA; CDR3nt: TGTGCCAGCAGCAGGATTTTCCCTGGCTACACCTTC; CDR3aa: CASSRIFPGYTF
abundance: NA; v_gene: TRBV7-9; j_gene: TRBJ2-1; d_gene: NA; CDR3nt: TGTGCCAGCAGCTCTGCGACAGTAAACAATGAGCAGTTCTTC; CDR3aa: CASSSATVNNEQFF
abundance: NA; v_gene: TRBV15; j_gene: TRBJ1-3; d_gene: TRBD1; CDR3nt: TGTGCCACCAGCAGAGACCGAACAGGGGCTGGAAACACCATATATTTT; CDR3aa: CATSRDRTGAGNTIYF
abundance: NA; v_gene: TRBV15; j_gene: TRBJ1-5; d_gene: NA; CDR3nt: TGTGCCACCAGCAGAACCCGACTGGGTGGGCAGCCCCAGCATTTT; CDR3aa: CATSRTRLGGQPQHF
abundance: NA; v_gene: TRBV7-9; j_gene: TRBJ1-1; d_gene: NA; CDR3nt: TGTTCCAGCAGCTTATTCGTGGCTCAGAACACTGAAGCTTTCTTT; CDR3aa: CSSSLFVAQNTEAFF
abundance: NA; v_gene: TRBV28; j_gene: TRBJ1-4; d_gene: TRBD1; CDR3nt: TGTGCCAGCGGGACAGGCTATGAAAAACTGTTTTTT; CDR3aa: CASGTGYEKLFF
abundance: NA; v_gene: TRBV7-2; j_gene: TRBJ2-3; d_gene: TRBD1; CDR3nt: TGTGCCAGCAGCCCGACAGGGAACACAGATACGCAGTATTTT; CDR3aa: CASSPTGNTDTQYF
abundance: NA; v_gene: TRBV11-3; j_gene: TRBJ2-5; d_gene: NA; CDR3nt: TGTGCCAGCAGCCCAACTGGGGTTGCGGGGACCCAGTACTTC; CDR3aa: CASSPTGVAGTQYF
abundance: NA; v_gene: TRBV7-2; j_gene: TRBJ2-1; d_gene: NA; CDR3nt: TGTGCCAGCAGCTGGGGCGGGCGGGGAAATGAGCAGTTCTTC; CDR3aa: CASSWGGRGNEQFF
abundance: few; v_gene: TRBV11-2; j_gene: TRBJ2-1; d_gene: TRBD2; CDR3nt: TGTGCCAGCAGCCCTGGACTAGCGCAGGTGGATGAGCAGTTCTTC; CDR3aa: CASSPGLAQVDEQFF
abundance: NA; v_gene: TRBV4-3; j_gene: TRBJ2-1; d_gene: NA; CDR3nt: TGCGCCAGCAGCCGAGATCGAGGGACATACAATGAGCAGTTCTTC; CDR3aa: CASSRDRGTYNEQFF
abundance: NA; v_gene: TRBV9; j_gene: TRBJ1-2; d_gene: TRBD1; CDR3nt: TGTGCCAGCAGCGTGGACAGGGGGTTCACTAACTATGGCTACACCTTC; CDR3aa: CASSVDRGFTNYGYTF
abundance: NA; v_gene: TRBV4-1; j_gene: TRBJ2-1; d_gene: TRBD2; CDR3nt: TGCGCCAGCAGCCAAGAGGTAGCGGGAGACCATGAGCAGTTCTTC; CDR3aa: CASSQEVAGDHEQFF
abundance: NA; v_gene: TRBV27; j_gene: TRBJ1-1; d_gene: NA; CDR3nt: TGTGCCAGCAGTTTCCATAGGGGGACTGAAGCTTTCTTT; CDR3aa: CASSFHRGTEAFF
abundance: few; v_gene: TRBV7-2; j_gene: TRBJ2-1; d_gene: TRBD1; CDR3nt: TGTGCCAGCAGCCTATGGGACAGCGGTGATGAGCAGTTCTTC; CDR3aa: CASSLWDSGDEQFF
abundance: NA; v_gene: TRBV7-9; j_gene: TRBJ2-4; d_gene: TRBD1; CDR3nt: TGTGCCAGCAGCTCGGCGGGACAGGGGGTAGCCAAAAACATTCAGTACTTC; CDR3aa: CASSSAGQGVAKNIQYF
abundance: NA; v_gene: TRBV19; j_gene: TRBJ2-1; d_gene: NA; CDR3nt: TGTGCCAGTAGTATGCGGGGCGATGAGCAGTTCTTC; CDR3aa: CASSMRGDEQFF
abundance: NA; v_gene: TRBV28; j_gene: TRBJ1-1; d_gene: NA; CDR3nt: TGTGCCAGCAGTTTACGTCAGATGAACACTGAAGCTTTCTTT; CDR3aa: CASSLRQMNTEAFF
abundance: NA; v_gene: TRBV4-1; j_gene: TRBJ1-5; d_gene: NA; CDR3nt: TGCGCCAGCAGCAGCGGGCAGGGTGGCAATCAGCCCCAGCATTTT; CDR3aa: CASSSGQGGNQPQHF
abundance: NA; v_gene: TRBV7-9; j_gene: TRBJ2-3; d_gene: NA; CDR3nt: TGTGCCAGCAGACCCCCGGCTCAGGGTGTAGATACGCAGTATTTT; CDR3aa: CASRPPAQGVDTQYF
abundance: NA; v_gene: TRBV6-1; j_gene: TRBJ1-5; d_gene: TRBD1; CDR3nt: TGTGCCAGCAGTGAAGCGGGGACAGGGAATCAGCCCCAGCATTTT; CDR3aa: CASSEAGTGNQPQHF
abundance: once; v_gene: TRBV5-1; j_gene: TRBJ1-2; d_gene: TRBD1; CDR3nt: TGCGCCAGCAGATCAGGGGGAAACTATGGCTACACCTTC; CDR3aa: CASRSGGNYGYTF
abundance: NA; v_gene: TRBV6-8; j_gene: TRBJ2-1; d_gene: TRBD2; CDR3nt: TGTGCCAGCAGTTACGGGGTAGCGGGAATTTACAATGAGCAGTTCTTC; CDR3aa: CASSYGVAGIYNEQFF
abundance: NA; v_gene: TRBV28; j_gene: TRBJ1-1; d_gene: NA; CDR3nt: TGTGCCAGCAGTTTAGCATCCGGTTACACTGAAGCTTTCTTT; CDR3aa: CASSLASGYTEAFF
abundance: NA; v_gene: TRBV15; j_gene: TRBJ2-7; d_gene: NA; CDR3nt: TGTGCCACCGCCTTCGGACAGTACTACGAGCAGTACTTC; CDR3aa: CATAFGQYYEQYF
abundance: few; v_gene: TRBV7-2; j_gene: TRBJ2-5; d_gene: TRBD2; CDR3nt: TGTGCCAGCAGCTTCGGACTAGCGGGAGAGACCCAGTACTTC; CDR3aa: CASSFGLAGETQYF
abundance: NA; v_gene: TRBV19; j_gene: TRBJ1-5; d_gene: TRBD1; CDR3nt: TGTGCCAGTAGCTCAGGGACAGGTAACAATCAGCCCCAGCATTTT; CDR3aa: CASSSGTGNNQPQHF
abundance: NA; v_gene: TRBV30; j_gene: TRBJ2-1; d_gene: NA; CDR3nt: TGTGCCTGGAGCACGGGGGGGACAGGGTTAAATGAGCAGTTCTTC; CDR3aa: CAWSTGGTGLNEQFF
abundance: few; v_gene: TRBV4-2; j_gene: TRBJ1-2; d_gene: TRBD1; CDR3nt: TGTGCCAGCAGCCAAGAGACAGGGCGGGTCTTGGGCTACACCTTC; CDR3aa: CASSQETGRVLGYTF
abundance: NA; v_gene: TRBV29-1; j_gene: TRBJ2-7; d_gene: NA; CDR3nt: TGCAGCGTTGAAGTAGACTACGAGCAGTACTTC; CDR3aa: CSVEVDYEQYF
abundance: once; v_gene: TRBV9; j_gene: TRBJ2-3; d_gene: NA; CDR3nt: TGTGCCAGCAGCGTAGGAGGGGGAGATACGCAGTATTTT; CDR3aa: CASSVGGGDTQYF